This T cell receptor (beta chain) was sequenced in a study of cytomegalovirus exposure and HLA in healthy donors. Trimming stripped 3 bases from V and 5 bases from J, with 11 bases between. There are 14 residues in the CDR3. Germline V gives CDR1 LNHDA, CDR2 SQIVND (reference sequence). PCR involved 60 Vbeta and 13 Jbeta primers. Libraries were prepared by immunoSEQ multiplex PCR; TCRdb keeps only in-frame clonotypes and omits some of them. The sample includes under 200,000 clones, approximately 12% seen only once; the top ten take 7.8%. Notes on the study in general: A missense DCLRE1C variant was associated with V- and J-gene trimming of TCR beta chains in a later analysis, and an independent cohort replicated the association. Rare TCR sequences predominated, though certain public TCRs were found in many donors.

In this sample, this clone turned up a few times. Its antigen is still unknown. The source material was PBMCs. This chain links TRBV19 with TRBJ2-1; possibly TRBD2 for D (5 bases). This receptor was taken from a man between 45 and 60 years old in good health and CMV-seropositive. CDR3 DNA sequence: TGTGCCAGTAGTATTCTTAGCGCCAACAATGAGCAGTTCTTC. Its protein product is CASSILSANNEQFF.